What follows are 28 T cell receptor beta chains derived from one specimen sequenced in a study of shared clonotypes between healthy human individuals. Naive CD8 cells were CD45RO-negative, positively selected for CCR7, excluding terminally differentiated effector memory CD45RA+ cells. Using immunoSEQ multiplex PCR, the repertoire was profiled, and TCRdb retains in-frame clones only, with some absent. The table shows roughly 2.1 million clones, with 85% to 95% occurring only once. Sequenced material: naive CD8+ T cells from PBMCs. All receptors come from a man aged 18 to 29 in good health. Some clones in this sample may be carry-over from other donors' samples.

This clone turned up a few times. This rearrangement joins TRBV2 to TRBJ2-7; 7 bases match TRBD1. The CDR3 spans 15 residues. Germline V gene sequence: CDR1 SNHLY, CDR2 FYNNEI. Unmatched junction bases numbered 3, after V lost 0 bases and J lost 1 base. CDR3 protein: CASSEAGDRSYEQYF. CDR3 sequence (DNA): TGTGCCAGCAGTGAAGCTGGGGACAGATCCTACGAGCAGTACTTC.

V and J are TRBV9 and TRBJ2-1, with 9 nucleotides matching TRBD1. The CDR3 is made up of 15 amino acids. The J segment lost 6 bases and the V segment lost 5 bases, leaving 9 bases of the junction unmatched. The germline gives CDR1 SGDLS, CDR2 YYNGEE. DNA of the CDR3: TGTGCCAGCAGAGCGGGACAGGGAACCCCCAATGAGCAGTTCTTC. This gives the protein CASRAGQGTPNEQFF.

This chain links TRBV7-9 with TRBJ2-5; TRBD1 agrees at 7 bases. The length of the CDR3 is 14 residues. Trimming cost V 0 bases and J 2 bases; bases outside gene matches: 0. CDR1 is SEHNR and CDR2 is FQNEAQ in the germline V gene (reference sequence). CDR3 coding DNA: TGTGCCAGCAGCTTAGCGGGACAGCAAGAGACCCAGTACTTC. It yields the protein CASSLAGQQETQYF.

Worth noting for this clone: At the DNA level, this CDR3 is encoded by other sequences in the same sample as well. In nucleotides, the CDR3 is TGTGCCAGCAGCGCCGCAGGGTCGGGTGAAAAACTGTTTTTT. Protein: CASSAAGSGEKLFF. The genes are TRBV9 and TRBJ1-4; the D gene is possibly TRBD1 (5 bases). The CDR3 is made up of 14 amino acids. Germline V gene lookup returns CDR1 SGDLS and CDR2 YYNGEE. The V gene lost 3 bases and the J gene lost 7 bases, with 13 bases spanning the gap.

The V call is TRBV4-3, the J call TRBJ2-7, with D maybe TRBD1 (5 bases). With 1 base removed from V and 2 bases from J, the gap between germline ends came to 15 bases. This CDR3 contains 16 residues. Per germline, CDR1 LGHNA and CDR2 YSLEER. CDR3 coding DNA: TGCGCCAGCAGCCAAGGCTTACAGGAAGGGACCTACGAGCAGTACTTC. Protein sequence: CASSQGLQEGTYEQYF.

This CDR3 reads CASRPTSGSGDEQYF. The CDR3 coding sequence is TGTGCCAGCAGACCGACCAGCGGGAGCGGCGACGAGCAGTACTTC. This chain joins TRBV11-2 and TRBJ2-7, with 8 bases lining up with TRBD2. CDR1 and CDR2 from the germline V gene are SGHAT and FQNNGV. V was pared by 6 bases and J by 5 bases, with 12 bases of the junction left unmatched. The CDR3 totals 15 residues.

Only one count was recorded for this clone. V gene TRBV10-3 combines with J gene TRBJ1-1; the D gene is possibly TRBD1 (5 bases). CDR1 ENHRY and CDR2 SYGVKD come from the germline V gene. The germline V and J ends were trimmed by 3 bases and 4 bases, with 18 bases remaining between them. The CDR3 loop spans 16 amino acids. CDR3 nucleotide sequence: TGTGCCATCAGTGACCCAACCCTCGGGGCCGGCACTGAAGCTTTCTTT. Amino acid sequence: CAISDPTLGAGTEAFF.

CDR3 loop: CASSLSRGQKNIQYF. DNA of the CDR3: TGTGCCAGCAGCCTGAGCCGAGGACAGAAAAACATTCAGTACTTC. The chain uses TRBV11-2 and TRBJ2-4; D is possibly TRBD1 (6 bases). This CDR3 region has 15 residues. V was shortened by 5 bases and J by 4 bases, with 15 bases between the two germline ends. Germline V gene sequence: CDR1 SGHAT, CDR2 FQNNGV.

A note on this clone: This same CDR3 is encoded by further DNA sequences in the sample. The chain couples TRBV9 to TRBJ2-3; D could derive from TRBD1 or TRBD2 (5 bases each). V shed 0 bases and J shed 3 bases, with 8 bases lying between them. This CDR3 comprises 14 residues. Looked up from germline, CDR1 is SGDLS and CDR2 is YYNGEE. As DNA, the CDR3 is TGTGCCAGCAGCGTAGTTGGGGGAACAGATACGCAGTATTTT. This gives the protein CASSVVGGTDTQYF.

The V gene is TRBV10-2, the J gene TRBJ2-3, with D unclear. The germline V and J ends were trimmed by 0 bases and 6 bases, with 13 bases remaining between them. Per germline, CDR1 WSHSY and CDR2 SAAADI. This CDR3 contains 15 residues. CDR3 amino acids: CASSESGRLSDTQYF. DNA of the CDR3: TGCGCCAGCAGTGAGTCGGGCAGGCTATCGGATACGCAGTATTTT.

The chain carries TRBV28 and TRBJ2-1, with a tentative D call TRBD2 (5 bases). The CDR3 runs 16 residues. Germline V CDR1 and CDR2: MDHEN, SYDVKM. Trimming stripped 7 bases from V and 3 bases from J, with 19 bases between. The CDR3, as DNA: TGTGCCAGCAAGTCTCACGTGGGAGTTTTCTACAATGAGCAGTTCTTC. Translating it yields CASKSHVGVFYNEQFF.

The genes are TRBV13 and TRBJ2-7; a possible D gene is TRBD2 (6 bases). The germline V gene has CDR1 PRHDT and CDR2 FYEKMQ (reference sequence). Trimming removed 10 bases at V and 8 bases at J, with 15 bases between. CDR3 length equals 11 residues. The CDR3 sequence is CAMNDGGKQYF. The CDR3 coding sequence is TGTGCCATGAACGACGGGGGAAAGCAGTACTTC.

The chain employs TRBV5-1 and TRBJ2-7; TRBD2 matches 12 bases. CDR1 is SGHRS, CDR2 YFSETQ, per germline. CDR3 length equals 16 residues. Germline trimming cut 0 bases from V and 5 bases from J; bases unmatched to any gene: 6. CDR3 protein: CASSLARLAGVDEQYF. DNA of the CDR3: TGCGCCAGCAGCTTGGCCCGACTAGCGGGAGTCGACGAGCAGTACTTC.

The V and J genes are TRBV27 and TRBJ1-1; 9 nucleotides line up with TRBD1. The CDR3 covers 13 residues. Losses at the gene ends were 5 bases for V and 4 bases for J; bases not matched to a gene: 2. Germline CDR1 reads MNHEY; CDR2 reads SMNVEV (reference sequence). The CDR3 coding sequence is TGTGCCAGCAGTCAGACAGGGGGCACTGAAGCTTTCTTT. It translates to CASSQTGGTEAFF.

Here the CDR3 reads CASRLTSGTYNEQFF. CDR3 bases: TGTGCCAGCAGGCTGACTAGCGGGACTTACAATGAGCAGTTCTTC. The rearrangement uses TRBV28 and TRBJ2-1; 11 nucleotides line up with TRBD2. This CDR3 has 15 amino acids. Per germline, CDR1 MDHEN and CDR2 SYDVKM. Trimming at V came to 6 bases and at J to 4 bases, leaving 5 bases not matched to a gene.

The CDR3 region is CASTKSNEQFF. The DNA of the CDR3 is TGTGCCAGCACTAAATCCAATGAGCAGTTCTTC. This chain links TRBV2 with TRBJ2-1, with D hard to call. The germline V and J ends were trimmed by 7 bases and 6 bases, with 7 bases remaining between them. CDR3 length equals 11 residues. CDR1 SNHLY and CDR2 FYNNEI come from the germline V gene.

The chain couples TRBV2 to TRBJ2-7, with D perhaps matching TRBD1 (7 bases). The CDR3 loop spans 14 amino acids. V was clipped by 6 bases and J by 0 bases, with 12 bases between them. Per the germline V gene, CDR1 is SNHLY and CDR2 is FYNNEI. CDR3 sequence (DNA): TGTGCCAGCAGCGACAGGGAGGACTCCTACGAGCAGTACTTC. Its protein is CASSDREDSYEQYF.

The chain employs TRBV27 and TRBJ2-5, with a tentative D call TRBD2 (6 bases). CDR1 and CDR2 from the germline V gene are MNHEY and SMNVEV (reference sequence). CDR3 length: 15 amino acids. The V and J ends lost 2 bases and 5 bases respectively, with 15 bases between them. The CDR3, as DNA: TGTGCCAGCAGTTTAGGTCCGGGAGCGGTGGAGACCCAGTACTTC. The encoded protein is CASSLGPGAVETQYF.

Comment on this clone: Other DNA variants within this sample encode the same CDR3. V usage is TRBV27 and J usage is TRBJ2-1; D is unresolved. The CDR3 is 15 amino acids. Trimming stripped 2 bases from V and 0 bases from J, with 8 bases between. Germline values: CDR1 MNHEY, CDR2 SMNVEV (reference sequence). DNA of the CDR3: TGTGCCAGCAGTTTAGGGCCTAGCTCCTACAATGAGCAGTTCTTC. It codes for CASSLGPSSYNEQFF.

The rearrangement links TRBV21-1 to TRBJ2-5; TRBD2, as called in the table, went unchecked against the DNA. TRBV21-1 is deemed a pseudogene. CDR3 length: 16 residues. CDR3 sequence reads: CASSESPGGSQETQYF. The DNA for the CDR3 is TGTGCCAGCAGCGAAAGTCCGGGGGGTTCCCAAGAGACCCAGTACTTC.

The V call is TRBV6-4, the J call TRBJ2-5; D call uncertain. The germline gives CDR1 MRHNA, CDR2 SNTAGT. The V and J ends lost 0 bases and 2 bases respectively, with 16 bases between them. CDR3 length: 17 amino acids. As DNA, the CDR3 is TGTGCCAGCAGTGACTCGAGGCCCCGGAGTTCTCAAGAGACCCAGTACTTC. It specifies CASSDSRPRSSQETQYF.

Details on this clone: This specimen includes other DNA sequences encoding the same CDR3. V is TRBV7-9 and J is TRBJ1-2, with TRBD1 matching over 9 bases. The CDR3 is 14 residues long. CDR1 is SEHNR, CDR2 FQNEAQ, per germline (reference sequence). Trimming cost V 5 bases and J 3 bases; bases outside gene matches: 4. CDR3 coding DNA: TGTGCCAGCAGCCTGGGACAGGGACACTATGGCTACACCTTC. Translating gives CASSLGQGHYGYTF.

The genes are TRBV7-3 and TRBJ2-5; 10 bases agree with TRBD1. Germline CDR1 reads SGHTA; CDR2 reads FQGTGA. The ends lost 1 base at V and 4 bases at J; junction bases unmatched: 12. This CDR3 has 18 amino acids. The CDR3 DNA follows: TGTGCCAGCAGCTTAAATCCCTTAGACAGGGGGCTTGGAGAGACCCAGTACTTC. This encodes CASSLNPLDRGLGETQYF.

Turning to this clone: This sample includes further DNA sequences coding for the same CDR3. V usage is TRBV11-2 and J usage is TRBJ2-7; no definite D call. CDR3 size: 12 residues. Per germline, CDR1 SGHAT and CDR2 FQNNGV. V lost 5 bases to trimming and J lost 2 bases, with 7 bases between them. CDR3 sequence (DNA): TGTGCCAGCAGCCTAGGGACCTACGAGCAGTACTTC. It codes for CASSLGTYEQYF.

The CDR3 DNA sequence: TGTGCCAGCAGAGAAGAACAAATAGTCTATGGCTACACCTTC. Translation gives CASREEQIVYGYTF. The chain is built from TRBV28 and TRBJ1-2; D is ambiguous. V was shortened by 6 bases and J by 4 bases, with 15 bases between the two germline ends. This CDR3 comprises 14 residues. Germline V CDR1 and CDR2: MDHEN, SYDVKM.

The chain carries TRBV29-1 and TRBJ2-2; 8 bases line up with TRBD1. Germline CDR1 is SQVTM and CDR2 is ANQGSEA. Trimming took 7 bases from V and 6 from J; bases not matched to a gene: 7. The CDR3 extends over 13 amino acids. The CDR3 nucleotides read TGCAGCGCCGGGGACAGGCCCCCCGGGGAGCTGTTTTTT. Amino acids: CSAGDRPPGELFF.

The chain is built from TRBV6-5 and TRBJ1-5; D call uncertain. The CDR3 consists of 15 residues. Deletions cut 0 bases from V and 2 bases from J, with 8 bases between. The germline gives CDR1 MNHEY, CDR2 SVGAGI. The CDR3 nucleotides are TGTGCCAGCAGTTACTCGATCTCGGGCAATCAGCCCCAGCATTTT. The encoded protein is CASSYSISGNQPQHF.

This chain joins TRBV27 and TRBJ2-5, with TRBD2 matching 12 bases. The germline V gene has CDR1 MNHEY and CDR2 SMNVEV (reference sequence). The length of the CDR3 is 15 residues. J lost 5 bases, V lost 7 bases, and 8 bases had no gene match. The CDR3 DNA sequence: TGTGCCAGCAAACCGGGACTAGCGGGCCCGGAGACCCAGTACTTC. Protein sequence: CASKPGLAGPETQYF.